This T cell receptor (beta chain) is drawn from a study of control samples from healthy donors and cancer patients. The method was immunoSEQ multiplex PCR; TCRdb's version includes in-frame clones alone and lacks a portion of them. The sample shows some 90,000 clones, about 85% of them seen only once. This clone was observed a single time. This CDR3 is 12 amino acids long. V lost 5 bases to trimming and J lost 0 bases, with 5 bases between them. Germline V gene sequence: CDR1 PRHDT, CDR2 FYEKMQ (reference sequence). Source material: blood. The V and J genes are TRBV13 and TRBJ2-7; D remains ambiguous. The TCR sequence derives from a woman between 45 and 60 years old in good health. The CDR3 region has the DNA TGTGCCAGCAGCGTCAGCTCCTACGAGCAGTACTTC. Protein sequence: CASSVSSYEQYF. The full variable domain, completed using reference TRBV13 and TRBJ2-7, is AAGVIQSPRHLIKEKRETATLKCYPIPRHDTVYWYQQGPGQDPQFLISFYEKMQSDKGSIPDRFSAQQFSDYHSELNMSSLELGDSALYFCASSVSSYEQYFGPGTRLTVT.